The 11 T cell receptor beta chains listed next were all sequenced from one sample in a study of blood T cell repertoires in COVID-19. Produced via immunoSEQ multiplex PCR; TCRdb's table is partial and in-frame only. This repertoire shows fewer than 85,000 clones, 70% to 85% found once; its top ten account for about 30%. Material for sequencing was peripheral blood. Receptors originate from a man between 60 and 75 years old with active or convalescent COVID-19.

This clone was found once. The CDR3 region has the DNA TGTGCCAGCAGGGTCGGAGGGACAGGGGGCTCAAGCGGTACCGGGGAGCTGTTTTTT. Amino acids: CASRVGGTGGSSGTGELFF. The chain uses TRBV5-4 and TRBJ2-2; 12 bases are a match to TRBD1. Germline V CDR1 and CDR2: SGHNT, YYREEE (reference sequence). V shed 5 bases, J shed 5 bases, and the junction held 16 bases outside the gene matches. The CDR3 loop spans 19 amino acids.

The V call is TRBV6-5, the J call TRBJ2-7, with 8 bases matching TRBD2. This CDR3 spans 13 amino acids. Germline-derived CDR1 and CDR2 are MNHEY and SVGAGI. V shed 8 bases, J shed 4 bases, and the junction held 7 bases outside the gene matches. CDR3 loop: CASCRGGEYEQYF. CDR3 nucleotides: TGTGCCAGCTGTCGGGGGGGGGAATACGAGCAGTACTTC.

The chain joins TRBV20-1 to TRBJ2-5, with 8 bases that match TRBD2. V trimming: 3 bases; J trimming: 4 bases; junction bases outside the gene matches: 4. The CDR3 runs 13 residues. Germline lookup yields CDR1 DFQATT and CDR2 SNEGSKA (reference sequence). CDR3 in DNA: TGCAGTGCTAGTTTCAGCGGGGGAGAGACCCAGTACTTC. Protein: CSASFSGGETQYF.

The chain combines TRBV3-1 (or the pseudogene TRBV3-2) with TRBJ2-7; TRBD2 matches at 8 bases. This CDR3 spans 13 amino acids. CDR1 LGHDT and CDR2 YNNKEL come from the germline V gene (reference sequence). V was clipped by 4 bases and J by 2 bases; unmatched bases: 1. The CDR3 here is CASSPGGPYEQYF. The CDR3, as DNA: TGTGCCAGCAGCCCGGGGGGGCCCTACGAGCAGTACTTC.

This chain joins TRBV5-1 and TRBJ2-6; the match to TRBD1 covers 8 bases. This CDR3 spans 16 amino acids. V shed 3 bases, J shed 4 bases, and the junction held 6 bases outside the gene matches. Germline CDR1 SGHRS, CDR2 YFSETQ. This CDR3 is CASSSGQGSGANVLTF. The CDR3 DNA is TGCGCCAGCAGCTCAGGACAGGGTTCCGGGGCCAACGTCCTGACTTTC.

This chain connects TRBV14 to TRBJ2-5; perhaps TRBD2 as D (7 bases). The germline V gene has CDR1 SGHDN and CDR2 FVKESK. CDR3 length: 13 residues. V was pared by 5 bases and J by 5 bases, with 12 bases between. The CDR3 sequence: CASSLQGGETQYF. Here the CDR3 DNA reads TGTGCCAGCAGCTTACAGGGAGGGGAGACCCAGTACTTC.

The chain uses TRBV15 and TRBJ1-2, with D unclear. The CDR3 covers 15 residues. V lost 0 bases to trimming and J lost 2 bases, with 10 bases between them. Germline V lookup: CDR1 LNHNV, CDR2 YYDKDF (reference sequence). CDR3 coding DNA: TGTGCCACCAGCAGAGATAGCGGCAGAAACTATGGCTACACCTTC. Amino acid sequence: CATSRDSGRNYGYTF.

This clone occurred a few times. The V gene is TRBV5-4, the J gene TRBJ1-1; 7 bases are shared with TRBD1. J lost 5 bases, V lost 3 bases, and 4 bases had no gene match. The CDR3 contains 13 residues. Germline loops: CDR1 SGHNT, CDR2 YYREEE (reference sequence). CDR3 in DNA: TGTGCCAGCAGCTACCACAGGGGTACTGAAGCTTTCTTT. The encoded protein is CASSYHRGTEAFF.

The chain links TRBV29-1 to TRBJ1-2, with D possibly TRBD1 on 6 matching bases. This CDR3 has 12 amino acids. Germline V gene lookup returns CDR1 SQVTM and CDR2 ANQGSEA. Deletions cut 4 bases from V and 4 bases from J, with 10 bases between. CDR3 bases: TGCAGCGTTGTTACAGGGACCTATGGCTACACCTTC. It encodes CSVVTGTYGYTF. Full variable domain (outside the CDR3, taken from reference TRBV29-1 and TRBJ1-2): SAVISQKPSRDICQRGTSLTIQCQVDSQVTMMFWYRQQPGQSLTLIATANQGSEATYESGFVIDKFPISRPNLTFSTLTVSNMSPEDSSIYLCSVVTGTYGYTFGSGTRLTVV.

This chain links TRBV19 with TRBJ1-1; maybe TRBD1 (5 bases). The CDR3 runs 17 residues. Germline CDR1 LNHDA, CDR2 SQIVND (reference sequence). V lost 4 bases and J 1 base, leaving 19 bases between the germline ends. The CDR3 loop is CASSTGLASPRNTEAFF. For the CDR3, the DNA is TGTGCCAGTAGTACGGGACTAGCGTCCCCGAGGAACACTGAAGCTTTCTTT.

For this clone: This same CDR3 is encoded by further DNA sequences in the sample. The chain has TRBV7-8 and TRBJ1-5; D is perhaps TRBD1 (6 bases). CDR1 SGHVS and CDR2 FQNEAQ come from the germline V gene. The CDR3 is 15 residues long. Trimming took 5 bases from V and 5 from J, leaving 16 bases between them. The CDR3 DNA reads TGTGCCAGCAGCCTAGTTGCACAGGGAGATCAGCCCCAGCATTTT. Amino acids: CASSLVAQGDQPQHF.